The 32 T cell receptor beta chains below were found in one sample sequenced in a study of spatial heterogeneity in lung cancer. Time point: sample taken at primary tumor resection. From tumor, nontumor lung or frozen PBMC, whole RNA was taken unsorted for sequencing. MiXCR, run by TCRdb on the 5' RACE reads, gives a single entry per CDR3 protein. Of some 100,000 distinct CDR3 sequences in the sample, around 12% were seen once. Specimen: PBMCs, collected at surgery. Source of these receptors: a male donor with early-stage non-small cell lung cancer.

The chain recombines TRBV9 with TRBJ1-6, with 8 nucleotides matching TRBD1. From germline, CDR1 is SGDLS and CDR2 YYNGEE. The length of the CDR3 is 15 residues. Trimming cost V 0 bases and J 7 bases; bases outside gene matches: 3. The CDR3 DNA is TGTGCCAGCAGCGTAGGAAGGACAGGGAATTCACCCCTCCACTTT. This sequence encodes CASSVGRTGNSPLHF.

This clonotype was recorded a few times. The chain combines TRBV7-2 with TRBJ2-1; a weak D match, TRBD2 (6 bases). This CDR3 comprises 15 residues. Trimming removed 3 bases from V and 9 bases from J, with 18 bases in between. Germline CDR1 and CDR2: SGHTA and FQGNSA. The CDR3 DNA sequence: TGTGCCAGCAGCTTGAGTAGCGGTAGATTTTCTGAGCAGTTCTTC. Its translation: CASSLSSGRFSEQFF.

In nucleotides, the CDR3 is TGTGCCAGCAGCCCCCTGCCGGGACCCTCCTACGAGCAGTACTTC. It codes for CASSPLPGPSYEQYF. The gene calls are TRBV3-1 and TRBJ2-7; D could derive from TRBD1 or TRBD2 (5 bases each). The CDR3 totals 15 residues. V was cut by 4 bases and J by 0 bases, with 13 bases left in between. Germline V gives CDR1 LGHDT, CDR2 YNNKEL (reference sequence).

Only a few counts were recorded for this clonotype. The chain is built from TRBV29-1 and TRBJ2-1, with 9 nucleotides matching TRBD2. V lost 4 bases and J lost 6; bases outside the gene matches: 7. There are 14 residues in the CDR3. Germline V gene sequence: CDR1 SQVTM, CDR2 ANQGSEA. This CDR3 is CSVVRLAGRNEQFF. For the CDR3, the DNA is TGCAGCGTTGTGAGGCTAGCGGGGCGCAATGAGCAGTTCTTC.

The sample holds a few counts of this clonotype. Because the CDR3's place on the DNA is in doubt, the DNA is left out and the CDR3 is given as listed by TCRdb. This chain joins TRBV9 and TRBJ2-3; the DNA was not compared with TRBD1, the D call given in the table. The CDR3 spans 13 amino acids, including both terminal residues. The germline V gene encodes CDR1 SGDLS and CDR2 YYNGEE. The CDR3 sequence is CASSVGVGTVGYF.

Notes on this clonotype: Since a much larger clone is just one base distant, this may be a read error. The V and J genes are TRBV20-1 and TRBJ2-7; maybe TRBD2 (7 bases). Per germline, CDR1 DFQATT and CDR2 SNEGSKA (reference sequence). This CDR3 is 13 amino acids long. As DNA, the CDR3 is TGCAGTGCCTCAGGGGAGGGCTCCAACGAGCAGTACTTC. Translation: CSASGEGSNEQYF.

This chain uses TRBV7-9 with TRBJ1-5; 8 bases match TRBD1. The length of the CDR3 is 14 residues. V shed 0 bases, J shed 5 bases, and the junction held 0 bases outside the gene matches. The V gene's germline CDR1 is SEHNR and CDR2 FQNEAQ (reference sequence). Here the CDR3 DNA reads TGTGCCAGCAGCTTAGCGACAGGGGATCAGCCCCAGCATTTT. Protein: CASSLATGDQPQHF.

This clonotype has just a few counts. V is TRBV27 and J is TRBJ2-2; D unresolved. Germline V gives CDR1 MNHEY, CDR2 SMNVEV (reference sequence). The CDR3 has 17 amino acids. V was shortened by 5 bases and J by 1 base, with 17 bases between the two germline ends. As DNA, the CDR3 is TGTGCCAGCAGTCCCCGAGTGGCAGGCGTGAACACCGGGGAGCTGTTTTTT. Amino acid sequence: CASSPRVAGVNTGELFF.

This clonotype was counted ten times or more. The rearrangement links TRBV6-2 or TRBV6-3 to TRBJ1-6, with TRBD1 as a possible D gene (5 bases). The V end lost 5 bases, the J end lost 8 bases, and 19 bases lay between the germline ends. This CDR3 has 16 residues. Germline V lookup: CDR1 MNHEY, CDR2 SVGEGT. The CDR3 region is CASSQRSGAVDSPLHF. In nucleotides, the CDR3 is TGTGCCAGCAGTCAACGTTCCGGGGCCGTAGATTCACCCCTCCACTTT.

This clonotype turned up a few times. The chain recombines TRBV20-1 with TRBJ1-1, with 10 nucleotides matching TRBD1. Germline V gene lookup returns CDR1 DFQATT and CDR2 SNEGSKA (reference sequence). Trimming took 4 bases from V and 10 from J; bases not matched to a gene: 6. CDR3 length: 12 amino acids. CDR3 sequence (DNA): TGCAGTGCTAACCAGGACAGGGGGAGAGCTTTCTTT. Encoded protein: CSANQDRGRAFF.

The chain links TRBV27 to TRBJ2-1; 10 bases fit TRBD2. The CDR3 length is 16 residues. CDR1 and CDR2 from the germline V gene are MNHEY and SMNVEV (reference sequence). V lost 1 base to trimming and J lost 6 bases; unmatched junction nucleotides: 6. CDR3 DNA sequence: TGTGCCAGCAGTTTATTACTAGCGGGAAGGGGCAATGAGCAGTTCTTC. This gives the protein CASSLLLAGRGNEQFF.

This clonotype was counted between two and nine times. The chain employs TRBV7-3 and TRBJ2-5; D is undetermined. With 1 base removed from V and 3 bases from J, the gap between germline ends came to 6 bases. Germline values: CDR1 SGHTA, CDR2 FQGTGA. This CDR3 region has 13 residues. The CDR3 DNA follows: TGTGCCAGCAGCTTAAACAGAGAAGAGACCCAGTACTTC. Translation: CASSLNREETQYF.

In its sample, this clonotype was seen many times. The V and J genes are TRBV29-1 and TRBJ2-5; 10 nucleotides agree with TRBD2. CDR1 and CDR2 from the germline V gene are SQVTM and ANQGSEA. The CDR3 extends over 13 amino acids. The V gene end was trimmed by 6 bases and the J gene end by 2 bases; junction bases not matched to a gene: 3. The CDR3 region is CSVLAGGQETQYF. In nucleotides, the CDR3 is TGCAGCGTCTTAGCGGGGGGACAAGAGACCCAGTACTTC.

This chain uses TRBV4-1 with TRBJ1-3; D is ambiguous. Trimming stripped 10 bases from V and 2 bases from J, with 12 bases between. In germline, CDR1 is MGHRA, CDR2 YSYEKL. The CDR3 loop spans 13 amino acids. As DNA, the CDR3 is TGCGCCACAAGCGCACTCGCTGGAAACACCATATATTTT. As protein: CATSALAGNTIYF.

V usage is TRBV6-5 and J usage is TRBJ1-6, with unresolved D. This CDR3 spans 15 amino acids. Trimming cost V 0 bases and J 6 bases, with 9 bases left between them. The V gene's germline CDR1 is MNHEY and CDR2 SVGAGI. The CDR3 region is CASSYSGQPNSPLHF. CDR3 in DNA: TGTGCCAGCAGTTACTCTGGGCAGCCTAATTCACCCCTCCACTTT.

The chain couples TRBV12-3 or TRBV12-4 to TRBJ1-5; TRBD1 aligns across 10 bases. The CDR3 totals 17 residues. The V and J ends lost 5 bases and 0 bases, in that order; junction bases with no gene match: 7. The CDR3 protein is CASSRDRGGGSNQPQHF. The CDR3 DNA reads TGTGCCAGCAGTAGGGACAGGGGAGGGGGTAGCAATCAGCCCCAGCATTTT.

The CDR3 region is CSVETARTYEQYF. In nucleotides, the CDR3 is TGCAGCGTTGAAACGGCCCGGACCTACGAGCAGTACTTC. The genes are TRBV29-1 and TRBJ2-7; D call uncertain. CDR1 is SQVTM, CDR2 ANQGSEA, per germline. V was shortened by 2 bases and J by 2 bases, with 10 bases between the two germline ends. The CDR3 consists of 13 residues.

This chain uses TRBV6-5 with TRBJ2-7, with D maybe TRBD2 (6 bases). The CDR3 is made up of 14 amino acids. The germline V gene encodes CDR1 MNHEY and CDR2 SVGAGI. V was shortened by 5 bases and J by 1 base, with 12 bases between the two germline ends. The CDR3 nucleotides read TGTGCCAGCAGTACCCGGGGGAAATCCTACGAGCAGTACTTC. Translating it yields CASSTRGKSYEQYF.

The chain has TRBV3-1 and TRBJ2-7; D is unclear. This CDR3 is 15 amino acids long. Trimming removed 0 bases at V and 3 bases at J, with 12 bases between. Looked up from germline, CDR1 is LGHDT and CDR2 is YNNKEL (reference sequence). Here the CDR3 DNA reads TGTGCCAGCAGCCAAGAAACAACGGTTTTCTACGAGCAGTACTTC. Translated, it gives CASSQETTVFYEQYF.

V gene TRBV12-3 or TRBV12-4 combines with J gene TRBJ1-4, with a weak D call TRBD1 (6 bases). Trimming removed 5 bases from V and 6 bases from J, with 19 bases in between. CDR3 length equals 16 residues. Here the CDR3 DNA reads TGTGCCAGCAGTACGAAGACAGGTCCTGACGATGAAAAACTGTTTTTT. Translating it yields CASSTKTGPDDEKLFF.

The rearrangement uses TRBV20-1 and TRBJ1-1; unclear D gene. With 6 bases removed from V and 1 base from J, the gap between germline ends came to 15 bases. This CDR3 is 14 amino acids long. Germline CDR1 and CDR2: DFQATT and SNEGSKA (reference sequence). CDR3 loop: CSAPTGRSNTEAFF. DNA for the CDR3: TGCAGTGCCCCTACGGGCAGATCGAACACTGAAGCTTTCTTT.

This chain joins TRBV7-2 and TRBJ1-1, with 8 bases that match TRBD1. Germline V lookup: CDR1 SGHTA, CDR2 FQGNSA. There are 16 residues in the CDR3. Trimming removed 5 bases from V and 2 bases from J; junction bases left unmatched: 10. DNA of the CDR3: TGTGCCAGCAGCAAACCTCGGGACAGGTCTAACACTGAAGCTTTCTTT. It encodes CASSKPRDRSNTEAFF.

This clonotype occurred many times. J is TRBJ2-7 and V is TRBV6-2 or TRBV6-3; the D gene could be TRBD1 or TRBD2 (6 bases each). The CDR3 length is 11 residues. Trimming took 7 bases from V and 7 from J, leaving 11 bases between them. Germline values: CDR1 MNHEY, CDR2 SVGEGT. The CDR3 DNA follows: TGTGCCAGCACGGGGGCCCGGGAGCAGTACTTC. Protein sequence: CASTGAREQYF.

The chain is built from TRBV6-1 and TRBJ1-2; D is ambiguous. Deletions cut 2 bases from V and 8 bases from J, with 15 bases between. Germline values: CDR1 MNHNS, CDR2 SASEGT. The CDR3 contains 14 residues. CDR3 coding DNA: TGTGCCAGCAGTGAAATGCGAAAAACGGGCGGCTACACCTTC. Encoded protein: CASSEMRKTGGYTF.

This clonotype has only a few counts. CDR3 DNA: TGCGCCAGCAGCTTGGCTCTGGGCAACTATGGCTACACCTTC. Protein: CASSLALGNYGYTF. The chain employs TRBV5-1 and TRBJ1-2; D not resolved. Germline assignment: CDR1 SGHRS and CDR2 YFSETQ. V was shortened by 0 bases and J by 2 bases, with 8 bases between the two germline ends. CDR3 length: 14 amino acids.

The CDR3 DNA follows: TGTGCCAGCAGCCCAAGAAGTACACGAAGCTCCTACAATGAGCAGTTCTTC. This translates into CASSPRSTRSSYNEQFF. The gene calls are TRBV7-6 and TRBJ2-1; no clear D gene. V was clipped by 5 bases and J by 0 bases, with 17 bases between them. CDR3 length: 17 residues. Germline V gives CDR1 SGHVS, CDR2 FNYEAQ.

This chain connects TRBV29-1 to TRBJ1-2, with D unclear. The germline gives CDR1 SQVTM, CDR2 ANQGSEA. This CDR3 is built from 14 residues. Trimming shortened V by 4 bases and J by 2 bases, and 14 bases separated the two germline ends. CDR3 protein: CSVVVGQQNYGYTF. DNA of the CDR3: TGCAGCGTTGTGGTAGGGCAACAGAACTATGGCTACACCTTC.

The chain has TRBV27 and TRBJ2-3; D is ambiguous. The CDR3 spans 14 residues. V dropped 5 bases and J dropped 4 bases, with 13 bases sitting between them. Germline CDR1 MNHEY, CDR2 SMNVEV (reference sequence). The CDR3 is CASSPMLVSDTQYF. The CDR3 DNA sequence: TGTGCCAGCAGTCCCATGCTAGTGTCAGATACGCAGTATTTT.

The sample holds a few counts of this clonotype. The chain employs TRBV5-4 and TRBJ2-5; 7 bases map to TRBD2. V lost 9 bases and J lost 1; bases outside the gene matches: 6. Per the germline V gene, CDR1 is SGHNT and CDR2 is YYREEE (reference sequence). The CDR3 has 13 residues. The CDR3 DNA sequence: TGTGCCACCGGGGGGTTAGTCCAAGAGACCCAGTACTTC. It translates to CATGGLVQETQYF.

The V call is TRBV28, the J call TRBJ2-7; 11 bases line up with TRBD2. Germline lookup yields CDR1 MDHEN and CDR2 SYDVKM. The CDR3 is 15 amino acids. Trimming at V came to 5 bases and at J to 3 bases, leaving 6 bases not matched to a gene. CDR3 coding DNA: TGTGCCAGCAGTCAGAGACTAGCGGGAATCTACGAGCAGTACTTC. Its protein product is CASSQRLAGIYEQYF.

The chain couples TRBV27 to TRBJ2-7; TRBD2 matches 7 bases. The CDR3 extends over 16 amino acids. The V gene's germline CDR1 is MNHEY and CDR2 SMNVEV (reference sequence). J gave up 4 bases and V 4 bases, and 13 bases lay outside the gene matches. The CDR3 loop reads CASSYLSGQSGYEQYF. CDR3 coding DNA: TGTGCCAGCAGTTACCTTAGCGGGCAATCAGGATACGAGCAGTACTTC.

This clonotype was seen a few times. The chain carries TRBV10-3 and TRBJ2-1; D not certain. Per the germline V gene, CDR1 is ENHRY and CDR2 is SYGVKD. This CDR3 has 11 residues. Trimming took off 0 bases at V and 15 bases at J, with 9 bases between the two ends. The CDR3 sequence is CAISESARRFF. CDR3 sequence (DNA): TGTGCCATCAGTGAGTCGGCCAGGAGGTTCTTC.